A selection of T cell receptor beta chains follows, all from one sample in a study of human T cells and chemical hapten exposure. TCRdb reprocessed the RACE reads with MiXCR, giving one entry per CDR3 protein. The table records 150,000 to 200,000 distinct CDR3 sequences, about a fifth of them present only once. This sample comprised whole blood, obtained in connection with sensitization to the hapten diphenylcyclopropenone (DPC). All receptors come from a woman in her forties or fifties with alopecia areata. Some clones in this sample may be carry-over from other donors' samples. CDR3s include the opening cysteine and the closing phenylalanine or tryptophan. Fields, in order: V gene, clone size, J gene, D gene, CDR3 DNA, CDR3 protein. The D gene is left open where the match is weak. Part of the rows lack a size; the others show once, few, many or a class for expanded clones.

TRBV7-9	NA	TRBJ1-2	TRBD1	TGTGCCAGCAGCCCCGGCCATTCGGACAGGAGAAATGGCTACACCTTC	CASSPGHSDRRNGYTF
TRBV19	NA	TRBJ1-2	NA	TGTGCCAGTAGTTCTTTTACAGGGGGCTACACCTTC	CASSSFTGGYTF
TRBV7-9	few	TRBJ1-5	NA	TGTGCCAGCAGTCAGGACAGCCCCAATCAGCCCCAGCATTTT	CASSQDSPNQPQHF
TRBV2	few	TRBJ1-5	NA	TGTGCCAGCAGTGTAGCGGACACAACCTATCAGCCCCAGCATTTT	CASSVADTTYQPQHF
TRBV29-1	NA	TRBJ2-1	NA	TGCAGCGCGGCGTCCCGGACCAACAACAATGAGCAGTTCTTC	CSAASRTNNNEQFF
TRBV20-1	few	TRBJ2-7	NA	TGCAGTGCTAGAGGCCGCTACGAGCAGTACTTC	CSARGRYEQYF
TRBV12-3/TRBV12-4	few	TRBJ1-1	NA	TGTGCCAGCAGTTTTAATCAGCAGACTGAAGCTTTCTTT	CASSFNQQTEAFF
TRBV12-3/TRBV12-4	few	TRBJ2-3	NA	TGTGCCAGCAGGCAGTTCTCAGATACGCAGTATTTT	CASRQFSDTQYF
TRBV15	few	TRBJ2-7	NA	TGTGCCACCAGCAGGGACGCAGCCTACGAGCAGTACTTC	CATSRDAAYEQYF
TRBV7-9	NA	TRBJ2-7	TRBD2	TGTGCCAGCAGCTTAGAAGCTAGCGGGAGCCACGAGCAGTACTTC	CASSLEASGSHEQYF
TRBV20-1	few	TRBJ2-2	TRBD1	TGCAGTGCTCGACAGGGGGCGCGGACCGGGGAGCTGTTTTTT	CSARQGARTGELFF
TRBV3-1	few	TRBJ2-4	NA	TGTGCCAGCAGCCACCCCCTAGGAGGGTTTGGCAAAAACATTCAGTACTTC	CASSHPLGGFGKNIQYF
TRBV5-1	NA	TRBJ1-6	NA	TGCGCCAGCAGAACGGGAGACAGCTCCTATAATTCACCCCTCCACTTT	CASRTGDSSYNSPLHF
TRBV6-5	NA	TRBJ2-2	TRBD1	TGTGCCAGCAGATCCGGGACAGCGAACACCGGGGAGCTGTTTTTT	CASRSGTANTGELFF
TRBV7-2	NA	TRBJ1-2	NA	TGTGCCAGCAGCTTAGCACGGTATGGCTACACCTTC	CASSLARYGYTF
TRBV10-2	few	TRBJ2-2	TRBD2	TGCGCCAGCAGACCTAGCGGGGCGAACACCGGGGAGCTGTTTTTT	CASRPSGANTGELFF
TRBV20-1	NA	TRBJ2-7	TRBD1	TGCAGTGCTAGCCGTCAGGGGGCCTCCTACGAGCAGTACTTC	CSASRQGASYEQYF
TRBV6-1	few	TRBJ1-6	TRBD1	TGTGCCACCTCCGACAGGGGGATAATTTCACCCCTCCACTTT	CATSDRGIISPLHF
TRBV3-1	NA	TRBJ2-2	NA	TGTGCCAGCAGCCACCTAACGGGAAACACCGGGGAGCTGTTTTTT	CASSHLTGNTGELFF
TRBV5-6	few	TRBJ1-1	TRBD1	TGTGCCAGCAGCCGGGACAGGGGGTTTGAAGCTTTCTTT	CASSRDRGFEAFF
TRBV20-1	NA	TRBJ2-1	TRBD2	TGCAGTGCTGGACTAGCGGGGTCATCAGTGGATGAGCAGTTCTTC	CSAGLAGSSVDEQFF
TRBV10-3	NA	TRBJ2-7	NA	TGTGCCATCAGCCAGGGGACCTACGAGCAGTACTTC	CAISQGTYEQYF
TRBV6-6	NA	TRBJ2-5	TRBD2	TGTGCCAGCAGTTTTTACCTGATAGCGGGGGACCAAGAGACCCAGTACTTC	CASSFYLIAGDQETQYF
TRBV6-1	NA	TRBJ2-7	NA	TGTGCCAGCAGTGAACCGGCGGGCCCCTACGAGCAGTACTTC	CASSEPAGPYEQYF
TRBV3-1	few	TRBJ2-1	TRBD2	TGTGCCAGCAGCCCAGCTAGCGGGAGGCCTAACAATGAGCAGTTCTTC	CASSPASGRPNNEQFF
TRBV15	NA	TRBJ1-5	NA	TGTGCCACCAGCAGAGGGGTATCGGACAATCAGCCCCAGCATTTT	CATSRGVSDNQPQHF
TRBV29-1	few	TRBJ2-2	NA	TGCAGCGTTGAAGAAAACCGATTTACCGGGGAGCTGTTTTTT	CSVEENRFTGELFF
TRBV12-3/TRBV12-4	few	TRBJ2-1	TRBD2	TGTGCCAGCAGGAGGGGGACTAGCGGGAGTGGTGAGCAGTTCTTC	CASRRGTSGSGEQFF
TRBV5-4	few	TRBJ2-7	NA	TGTGCCAGCAGCCCGGGTTCCGTCTACGAGCAGTACTTC	CASSPGSVYEQYF
TRBV5-1	NA	TRBJ2-7	TRBD2	TGCGCCAGCAGCTTGGTCGCGGGAGCAGGAGAGCAGTACTTC	CASSLVAGAGEQYF
TRBV20-1	NA	TRBJ2-1	NA	TGCAGTGTCAGACGCTTATCCTACAATGAGCAGTTCTTC	CSVRRLSYNEQFF
TRBV4-1	NA	TRBJ2-2	NA	TGCGCCAGCAGCCAAGACCGACAGTCCGCGAACACCGGGGAGCTGTTTTTT	CASSQDRQSANTGELFF
TRBV27	few	TRBJ1-1	NA	TGTGCCAGCAGTTCCTTCGGTGTGAACACTGAAGCTTTCTTT	CASSSFGVNTEAFF
TRBV10-3	few	TRBJ1-2	TRBD1	TGTGCCATCAGTAGACCGGGACAGGGGGCTGATGGCTACACCTTC	CAISRPGQGADGYTF
TRBV5-6	NA	TRBJ2-3	TRBD1	TGTGCCAGCAGCCGAGAACAGGGGCCAGATACGCAGTATTTT	CASSREQGPDTQYF
TRBV5-1	NA	TRBJ2-5	NA	TGCGCCAGCAGCTTGGGAGCGGGCAGGCTCCAAGAGACCCAGTACTTC	CASSLGAGRLQETQYF
TRBV27	NA	TRBJ2-7	NA	TGTGCCAGCAGTTTGGACTCCCGCTCCCGATACGAGCAGTACTTC	CASSLDSRSRYEQYF
TRBV10-3	NA	TRBJ1-1	NA	TGTGCCATCAGTGAGCTCACTACAGGGAACACTGAAGCTTTCTTT	CAISELTTGNTEAFF
TRBV2	NA	TRBJ1-1	NA	TGTGCCAGCAAGCGAGAACAGCCGGGGGGGAGGGCAGCTTTCTTT	CASKREQPGGRAAFF
TRBV6-1	NA	TRBJ2-7	TRBD1	TGTGCCAGCAGCCTTTTCCGGGACAGCTACGAGCAGTACTTC	CASSLFRDSYEQYF
TRBV20-1	NA	TRBJ2-5	NA	TGCAGTGCTAGTGCAGAACCTCAAGAGACCCAGTACTTC	CSASAEPQETQYF
TRBV2	few	TRBJ2-6	TRBD1	TGTGCCAGCAGACGTGAGACAGGGCCCTCTGGGGCCAACGTCCTGACTTTC	CASRRETGPSGANVLTF
TRBV3-1	NA	TRBJ2-1	TRBD2	TGTGCCAGCACCCGGACTAGCAGCTATGAGCAGTTCTTC	CASTRTSSYEQFF
TRBV6-5	NA	TRBJ2-7	NA	TGTGCCAGCAGTTACTCGACACGCTACGAGCAGTACTTC	CASSYSTRYEQYF
TRBV4-1	many	TRBJ1-2	NA	TGCGCCAGCAGCCACAATGTATTTCGCGGCTATGGCTACACCTTC	CASSHNVFRGYGYTF
TRBV29-1	few	TRBJ2-6	NA	TGCAGCGTTGTAGCCAGGGAGAGGTCTGGGGCCAACGTCCTGACTTTC	CSVVARERSGANVLTF
TRBV18	few	TRBJ2-7	TRBD1	TGTGCCAGCTCACCCCTGGGGACAGGGATTAGCAACGAGCAGTACTTC	CASSPLGTGISNEQYF
TRBV5-1	many	TRBJ2-2	TRBD1	TGCGCCAGCAGCCCTAGGACAGGCCTCACCGGGGAGCTGTTTTTT	CASSPRTGLTGELFF
TRBV5-1	many	TRBJ1-5	TRBD1	TGCGCCAGCAGCTTGGGACAGGGCCTCCATCAGCCCCAGCATTTT	CASSLGQGLHQPQHF
TRBV6-7	NA	TRBJ2-1	NA	TGTGCCGCACCCCCGGACCCCTACAATGAGCAGTTCTTC	CAAPPDPYNEQFF
TRBV18	NA	TRBJ1-4	TRBD1	TGTACCAGCTCACCGGGACAGAGAAATGAAAAACTGTTTTTT	CTSSPGQRNEKLFF
TRBV5-6	NA	TRBJ2-4	TRBD1	TGTGCCAGCAGCGTACAGGGGGCCAACATTCAGTACTTC	CASSVQGANIQYF
TRBV20-1	NA	TRBJ1-5	TRBD1	TGCAGTGCTATCGTGGGACAGGGGATTTACAATCAGCCCCAGCATTTT	CSAIVGQGIYNQPQHF